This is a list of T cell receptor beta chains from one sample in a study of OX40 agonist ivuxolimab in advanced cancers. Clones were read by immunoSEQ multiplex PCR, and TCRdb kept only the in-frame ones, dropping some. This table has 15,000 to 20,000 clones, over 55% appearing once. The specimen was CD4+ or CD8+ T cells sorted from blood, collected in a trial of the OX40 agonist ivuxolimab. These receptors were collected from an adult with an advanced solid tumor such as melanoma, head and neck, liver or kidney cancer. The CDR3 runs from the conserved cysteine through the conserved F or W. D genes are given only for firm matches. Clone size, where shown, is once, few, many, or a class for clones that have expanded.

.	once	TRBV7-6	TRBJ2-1	CASSPSASSYNEQFF	TGTGCCAGCAGCCCTAGCGCGAGCTCCTACAATGAGCAGTTCTTC
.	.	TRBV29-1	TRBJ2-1	CSVDIWLDEQFF	TGCAGCGTTGATATCTGGCTAGATGAGCAGTTCTTC
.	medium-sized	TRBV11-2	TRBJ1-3	CASSPLGSSGNTIYF	TGTGCCAGCAGCCCCCTGGGGAGCTCTGGAAACACCATATATTTT
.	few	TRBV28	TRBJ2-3	CASSYTGSSDTQYF	TGTGCCAGCAGTTATACAGGGTCCTCAGATACGCAGTATTTT
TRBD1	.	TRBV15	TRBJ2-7	CATSRDRTYEQYF	TGTGCCACCAGCAGGGACAGGACTTACGAGCAGTACTTC
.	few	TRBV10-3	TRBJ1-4	CAISESDRPNEKLFF	TGTGCCATCAGTGAGTCCGACAGACCTAATGAAAAACTGTTTTTT
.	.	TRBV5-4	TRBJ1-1	CASSLGDTEAFF	TGTGCCAGCAGCTTGGGGGACACTGAAGCTTTCTTT
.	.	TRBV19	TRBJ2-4	CASSIWTGDIQYF	TGTGCCAGTAGTATATGGACGGGGGACATTCAGTACTTC
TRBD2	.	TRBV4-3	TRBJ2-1	CASSRQTSGGYNEQFF	TGCGCCAGCAGCCGACAAACTAGCGGGGGATACAATGAGCAGTTCTTC
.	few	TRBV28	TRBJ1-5	CASSPDISNQPQHF	TGTGCCAGCAGTCCTGACATTAGCAATCAGCCCCAGCATTTT
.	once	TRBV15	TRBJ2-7	CATSRDIQGYEQYF	TGTGCCACCAGCAGAGATATACAAGGCTACGAGCAGTACTTC
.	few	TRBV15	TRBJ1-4	CATSPKGLTNEKLFF	TGTGCCACCAGCCCAAAGGGACTGACTAATGAAAAACTGTTTTTT
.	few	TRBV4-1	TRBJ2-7	CASSQVGSGDEQYF	TGCGCCAGCAGCCAAGTCGGTTCAGGAGACGAGCAGTACTTC
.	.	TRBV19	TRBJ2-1	CASSMPGASSYNEQFF	TGTGCCAGTAGTATGCCAGGGGCTAGCTCCTACAATGAGCAGTTCTTC
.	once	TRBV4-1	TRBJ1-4	CASSQEQGREKLFF	TGCGCCAGCAGCCAAGAACAGGGTCGTGAAAAACTGTTTTTT
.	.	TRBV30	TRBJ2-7	CAGDWGFYEQYF	TGTGCCGGGGACTGGGGTTTCTACGAGCAGTACTTC
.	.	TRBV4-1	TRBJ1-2	CASSQDLLVGYTF	TGCGCCAGCAGCCAAGATCTCTTGGTTGGCTACACCTTC
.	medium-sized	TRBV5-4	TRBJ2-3	CASSLGRDFTDTQYF	TGTGCCAGCAGCTTGGGACGGGACTTCACAGATACGCAGTATTTT
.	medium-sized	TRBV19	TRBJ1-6	CASSTVQRNSPLHF	TGTGCCAGTAGTACAGTCCAGAGGAATTCACCCCTCCACTTT
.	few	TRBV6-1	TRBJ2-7	CAIRTESSYEQYF	TGTGCCATCCGGACAGAGAGCTCCTACGAGCAGTACTTC
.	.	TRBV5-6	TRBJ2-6	CASSCPGSGANVLTF	TGTGCCAGCAGCTGTCCAGGGAGTGGGGCCAACGTCCTGACTTTC
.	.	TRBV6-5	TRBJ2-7	CASSYPADEQYF	TGTGCCAGCAGTTACCCGGCTGACGAGCAGTACTTC
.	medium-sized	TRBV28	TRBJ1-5	CATLPEGRGNQPQHF	TGTGCCACTCTTCCGGAGGGGCGGGGCAATCAGCCCCAGCATTTT
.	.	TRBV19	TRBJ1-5	CASSIQGSLNQPQHF	TGTGCCAGTAGTATACAGGGGAGCCTCAATCAGCCCCAGCATTTT
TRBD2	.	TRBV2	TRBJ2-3	CASSDRASGGGADTQYF	TGTGCCAGCTCCGACCGGGCTAGCGGGGGGGGTGCAGATACGCAGTATTTT
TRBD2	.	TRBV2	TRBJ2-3	CASARTSGDRTDTQYF	TGTGCCAGCGCAAGAACTAGCGGGGACCGCACAGATACGCAGTATTTT
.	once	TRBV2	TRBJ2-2	CASGTGELFF	TGTGCCAGCGGGACCGGGGAGCTGTTTTTT
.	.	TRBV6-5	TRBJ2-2	CASSPGALQFRVFF	TGTGCCAGCAGCCCGGGGGCCCTCCAATTTAGGGTGTTTTTT
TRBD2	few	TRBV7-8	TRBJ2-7	CASSFGSAAGEQYF	TGTGCCAGCAGCTTCGGATCGGCAGCGGGAGAGCAGTACTTC
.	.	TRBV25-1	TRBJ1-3	CASRGLGTASGNTIYF	TGTGCCAGCAGGGGCCTCGGAACCGCCTCTGGAAACACCATATATTTT
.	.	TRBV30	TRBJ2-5	CAWSEADWETQYF	TGTGCCTGGAGCGAAGCGGATTGGGAGACCCAGTACTTC
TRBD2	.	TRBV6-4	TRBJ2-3	CASSDSGGGGGTGTDTQYF	TGTGCCAGCAGTGACTCAGGGGGAGGCGGGGGGACTGGGACAGATACGCAGTATTTT
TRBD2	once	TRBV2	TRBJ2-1	CANSPPPLAGTNEQFF	TGTGCCAACAGTCCCCCCCCGCTAGCGGGCACTAATGAGCAGTTCTTC
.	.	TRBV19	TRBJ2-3	CASSTRQGLNRGTQYF	TGTGCCAGTAGTACTAGACAGGGACTGAACAGGGGTACGCAGTATTTT
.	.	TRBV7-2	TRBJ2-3	CASTDGTDTQYF	TGTGCCAGCACCGACGGCACAGATACGCAGTATTTT
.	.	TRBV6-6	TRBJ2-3	CASSYGGTGDTQYF	TGTGCCAGCAGTTACGGGGGGACCGGAGATACGCAGTATTTT
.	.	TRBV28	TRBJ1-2	CASSFLSDLNYGYTF	TGTGCCAGCAGTTTTTTGTCAGACCTCAACTATGGCTACACCTTC
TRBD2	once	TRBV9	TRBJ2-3	CASSVSGTITDTQYF	TGTGCCAGCAGCGTTAGCGGGACTATCACAGATACGCAGTATTTT
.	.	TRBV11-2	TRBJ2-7	CASSLTGSSSYEQYF	TGTGCCAGCAGCTTAACAGGTAGCAGCTCCTACGAGCAGTACTTC
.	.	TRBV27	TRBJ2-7	CASSLAGLGEQYF	TGTGCCAGCAGTTTGGCAGGGCTGGGGGAGCAGTACTTC
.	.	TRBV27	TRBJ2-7	CASSLSDSLTYEQYF	TGTGCCAGCAGCCTTTCGGACAGCCTAACCTACGAGCAGTACTTC
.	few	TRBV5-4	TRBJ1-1	CASSSPGWDAEAFF	TGTGCCAGCAGCTCGCCGGGGTGGGACGCTGAAGCTTTCTTT
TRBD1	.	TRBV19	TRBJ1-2	CASSIAHRGDGYTF	TGTGCCAGTAGTATCGCCCACAGGGGTGATGGCTACACCTTC
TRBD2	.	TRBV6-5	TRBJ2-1	CASSYSLAGVYNEQFF	TGTGCCAGCAGTTACTCACTAGCGGGGGTTTACAATGAGCAGTTCTTC
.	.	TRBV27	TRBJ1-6	CASSLTGFNSPLHF	TGTGCCAGCAGTTTAACGGGTTTTAATTCACCCCTCCACTTT